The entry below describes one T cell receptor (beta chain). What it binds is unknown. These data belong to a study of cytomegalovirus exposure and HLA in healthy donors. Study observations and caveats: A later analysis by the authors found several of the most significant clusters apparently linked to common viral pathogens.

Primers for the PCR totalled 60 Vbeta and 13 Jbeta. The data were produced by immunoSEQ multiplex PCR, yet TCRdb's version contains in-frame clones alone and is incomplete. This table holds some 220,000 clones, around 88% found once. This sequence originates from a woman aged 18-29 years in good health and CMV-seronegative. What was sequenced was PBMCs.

The CDR3 protein is CASSYSTGRVTGYTF. DNA of the CDR3: TGTGCCAGCAGTTATAGCACAGGGAGAGTTACTGGCTACACCTTC. The chain carries TRBV6-6 and TRBJ1-2, with D possibly being TRBD1 (6 bases). This CDR3 region has 15 residues. V lost 3 bases to trimming and J lost 7 bases, with 18 bases between them. Germline V lookup: CDR1 MNHNY, CDR2 SVGAGI (reference sequence).